These 26 T cell receptor beta chains were sequenced from one sample in a study of blood T cell repertoires in COVID-19. Method: immunoSEQ multiplex PCR; TCRdb's copy keeps in-frame clones and lacks some. The data show over 60,000 clones, roughly 85% seen once. The specimen sequenced was peripheral blood. These TCRs come from a woman over 75 with active or convalescent COVID-19.

The chain uses TRBV6-5 and TRBJ1-6; D perhaps matches TRBD1 (5 bases). From germline, CDR1 is MNHEY and CDR2 SVGAGI. Trimming took off 7 bases at V and 5 bases at J, with 9 bases between the two ends. This CDR3 spans 13 amino acids. The CDR3 loop is CASNAGNNSPLHF. In nucleotides, the CDR3 is TGTGCCAGCAACGCAGGGAATAATTCACCCCTCCACTTT.

This clone was seen just once. The rearrangement uses TRBV2 and TRBJ2-4; D might be TRBD2 (5 bases). Between the trimmed V and J ends, which lost 6 bases and 9 bases, there was a span of 12 bases. The CDR3 extends over 12 amino acids. Germline CDR1 is SNHLY and CDR2 is FYNNEI. CDR3 bases: TGTGCCAGCAGCACTACTAGTTCCATTCAGTACTTC. This gives the protein CASSTTSSIQYF.

The chain carries TRBV29-1 and TRBJ2-5; D remains ambiguous. From germline, CDR1 is SQVTM and CDR2 ANQGSEA. The CDR3 contains 10 residues. The V gene lost 3 bases and the J gene lost 9 bases, with 8 bases spanning the gap. The CDR3 DNA sequence: TGCAGCGTTGAGTATGAGGCCCAGTACTTC. Amino acid sequence: CSVEYEAQYF.

V is TRBV5-1 and J is TRBJ1-2; D not certain. This CDR3 has 14 amino acids. V shed 1 base and J shed 0 bases, with 7 bases lying between them. The germline gives CDR1 SGHRS, CDR2 YFSETQ. The CDR3: CASSLHTTNYGYTF. The CDR3 coding sequence is TGCGCCAGCAGCTTGCACACTACTAACTATGGCTACACCTTC.

V and J are TRBV5-4 and TRBJ2-7; D is undetermined. The V end was cut by 3 bases, the J end by 3 bases, with 16 bases between. The CDR3 runs to 15 residues. The germline V gene encodes CDR1 SGHNT and CDR2 YYREEE (reference sequence). CDR3 sequence (DNA): TGTGCCAGCAGCTACGACCCAGGTTTCGACTACGAGCAGTACTTC. Its translation is CASSYDPGFDYEQYF.

This chain uses TRBV24-1 with TRBJ2-1; D is uncertain. The V end lost 0 bases, the J end lost 5 bases, and 7 bases lay between the germline ends. This CDR3 has 14 residues. CDR1 and CDR2 from the germline V gene are KGHDR and SFDVKD. The CDR3 protein is CATSDLQTDNEQFF. The CDR3 DNA reads TGTGCCACCAGTGATTTGCAAACGGACAATGAGCAGTTCTTC.

The chain carries TRBV7-2 and TRBJ1-2; D is perhaps TRBD1 (5 bases). The CDR3 is made up of 15 amino acids. Trimming cost V 4 bases and J 3 bases, with 15 bases left between them. Germline V gives CDR1 SGHTA, CDR2 FQGNSA. CDR3 DNA sequence: TGTGCCAGCAGCTCGTTCGGGGGGGTGCACTATGGCTACACCTTC. This gives the protein CASSSFGGVHYGYTF.

The V and J genes are TRBV28 and TRBJ1-5; D is uncertain. The CDR3 sequence is 11 residues long. Per the germline V gene, CDR1 is MDHEN and CDR2 is SYDVKM. Trimming left V 2 bases short and J 14 bases short, with 10 bases between. The DNA for the CDR3 is TGTGCCAGCAGTTTAAGAGAGAATAAGCATTTT. Translated: CASSLRENKHF.

The rearrangement links TRBV11-3 to TRBJ2-1; D gene ambiguous. V was cut by 5 bases and J by 4 bases, with 15 bases left in between. The germline CDR1 and CDR2 sequences are SGHNT and YENEEA. There are 15 residues in the CDR3. The CDR3: CASSLSGSIYNEQFF. CDR3 sequence (DNA): TGTGCCAGCAGCCTATCAGGAAGTATTTACAATGAGCAGTTCTTC.

V is TRBV18 and J is TRBJ1-1, with D unresolved. The CDR3 runs 15 residues. Between the trimmed V and J ends, which lost 6 bases and 2 bases, there was a span of 16 bases. Germline loops: CDR1 KGHSH, CDR2 LQKENI. CDR3 region: CASSLNARYNTEAFF. CDR3 DNA sequence: TGTGCCAGCTCCCTTAATGCGCGCTACAACACTGAAGCTTTCTTT.

There are a few counts of this clone. This sequence joins TRBV11-2 and TRBJ1-2; D perhaps matches TRBD1 (6 bases). The CDR3 runs 15 residues. V dropped 5 bases and J dropped 6 bases, with 19 bases sitting between them. Looked up from germline, CDR1 is SGHAT and CDR2 is FQNNGV. In DNA, the CDR3 is TGTGCCAGCAGCCCCCTACGGACAGAGTTCAATGGCTACACCTTC. This encodes CASSPLRTEFNGYTF.

The chain carries TRBV7-2 and TRBJ2-7; D remains ambiguous. The CDR3 covers 12 residues. Trimming cost V 1 base and J 2 bases, with 3 bases left between them. Germline V lookup: CDR1 SGHTA, CDR2 FQGNSA. The CDR3 DNA is TGTGCCAGCAGCTTAGTAACCTACGAGCAGTACTTC. Translated, it gives CASSLVTYEQYF. Full variable domain (remainder filled in from reference TRBV7-2 and TRBJ2-7): GAGVSQSPSNKVTEKGKDVELRCDPISGHTALYWYRQSLGQGLEFLIYFQGNSAPDKSGLPSDRFSAERTGGSVSTLTIQRTQQEDSAVYLCASSLVTYEQYFGPGTRLTVT.

V is TRBV7-3 and J is TRBJ2-1; 8 nucleotides match TRBD1. Germline-derived CDR1 and CDR2 are SGHTA and FQGTGA. The junction had 3 bases not matched to a gene; V was cut back by 5 bases and J by 0 bases. CDR3 size: 15 residues. CDR3 amino acids: CASSPTGDSYNEQFF. For the CDR3, the DNA is TGTGCCAGCAGCCCGACAGGGGACTCCTACAATGAGCAGTTCTTC.

This clone was found a few times. The chain joins TRBV5-1 to TRBJ1-1; 7 nucleotides line up with TRBD1. Germline CDR1 is SGHRS and CDR2 is YFSETQ. The CDR3 loop spans 15 amino acids. V was clipped by 4 bases and J by 0 bases; unmatched bases: 6. The CDR3 is CASSGHRGMNTEAFF. CDR3 nucleotides: TGCGCCAGCAGCGGTCACAGGGGCATGAACACTGAAGCTTTCTTT.

The CDR3 sequence is CASTLLGPETQYF. DNA for the CDR3: TGTGCCAGCACCCTTTTGGGGCCCGAGACCCAGTACTTC. The chain joins TRBV7-2 to TRBJ2-5; TRBD1 is a possible D gene (5 bases). CDR1 is SGHTA and CDR2 is FQGNSA in the germline V gene. The V and J ends lost 7 bases and 5 bases respectively, with 14 bases between them. This CDR3 region has 13 residues.

CDR3 in DNA: TGTGCCAGCAGCTTGGTGGCCGATACGCAGTATTTT. Its translation: CASSLVADTQYF. This chain links TRBV5-5 with TRBJ2-3, with D hard to call. V lost 0 bases, J lost 6 bases, and 5 bases lay in between. The CDR3 totals 12 residues. Germline-derived CDR1 and CDR2 are SGHKS and YYEKEE (reference sequence). Full variable domain (missing parts from reference TRBV5-5 and TRBJ2-3): DAGVTQSPTHLIKTRGQQVTLRCSPISGHKSVSWYQQVLGQGPQFIFQYYEKEERGRGNFPDRFSARQFPNYSSELNVNALLLGDSALYLCASSLVADTQYFGPGTRLTVL.

The V gene is TRBV7-2, the J gene TRBJ2-7; 7 bases map to TRBD2. Trimming cost V 1 base and J 6 bases; bases outside gene matches: 9. CDR1 SGHTA and CDR2 FQGNSA come from the germline V gene. The CDR3 length is 15 residues. The CDR3 DNA sequence: TGTGCCAGCAGCTTAGAGTCTACTAGCGTGGGCGAGCAGTACTTC. Protein: CASSLESTSVGEQYF.

This clone showed up just once. The V and J genes are TRBV2 and TRBJ1-5, with TRBD1 matching 10 bases. Germline V gene data show CDR1 as SNHLY and CDR2 as FYNNEI. Losses at the gene ends were 4 bases for V and 6 bases for J; bases not matched to a gene: 0. This CDR3 has 13 amino acids. The CDR3 DNA reads as TGTGCCAGCAGTGGGACAGGGGGTCAGCCCCAGCATTTT. Translated: CASSGTGGQPQHF.

In its sample, this clone was seen once. The chain combines TRBV6-5 with TRBJ1-1; maybe TRBD1 (6 bases). Germline V lookup: CDR1 MNHEY, CDR2 SVGAGI. CDR3 size: 14 residues. Trimming took 1 base from V and 9 from J, leaving 15 bases between them. The CDR3 DNA sequence: TGTGCCAGCAGTTACTATAATAGACAGGAGCAAGCTTTCTTT. It encodes CASSYYNRQEQAFF.

This CDR3 reads CASSLDWTDGYTF. The CDR3 nucleotides are TGTGCCAGCAGCTTGGACTGGACAGATGGCTACACCTTC. The chain is built from TRBV5-6 and TRBJ1-2; the D gene is possibly TRBD1 (6 bases). This CDR3 spans 13 amino acids. Germline V gene lookup returns CDR1 SGHDT and CDR2 YYEEEE. V lost 0 bases and J 6 bases, leaving 9 bases between the germline ends.

This clone appeared once. The chain couples TRBV10-3 to TRBJ1-2; TRBD1 matches at 7 bases. The CDR3 covers 12 residues. The V gene end was trimmed by 6 bases and the J gene end by 3 bases; junction bases not matched to a gene: 1. CDR1 is ENHRY and CDR2 is SYGVKD in the germline V gene. CDR3 nucleotide sequence: TGTGCCATCAGAGGGACAGACTATGGCTACACCTTC. This gives the protein CAIRGTDYGYTF.

Here the CDR3 DNA reads TGCGCCAGCAGCCCGGGGAGGGGTCACACCGGGGAGCTGTTTTTT. Protein sequence: CASSPGRGHTGELFF. The chain has TRBV4-3 and TRBJ2-2; 7 bases line up with TRBD2. J was trimmed by 3 bases and V by 4 bases; bases with no gene match: 5. The germline V gene encodes CDR1 LGHNA and CDR2 YSLEER. The length of the CDR3 is 15 residues.

This clone was counted between two and nine times. The V gene is TRBV13, the J gene TRBJ1-1; D not resolved. The CDR3 spans 14 residues. Per the germline V gene, CDR1 is PRHDT and CDR2 is FYEKMQ (reference sequence). Between the trimmed V and J ends, which lost 2 bases and 8 bases, there was a span of 15 bases. The CDR3 nucleotides are TGTGCCAGCAGCTTACAGTCGCCACCATCGGAAGCTTTCTTT. As protein: CASSLQSPPSEAFF.

The rearrangement joins TRBV10-3 to TRBJ2-1; maybe TRBD1 (6 bases). Per the germline V gene, CDR1 is ENHRY and CDR2 is SYGVKD. V shed 6 bases and J shed 3 bases, with 9 bases lying between them. The CDR3 extends over 13 amino acids. CDR3 amino acids: CAIRGADYNEQFF. The CDR3, as DNA: TGTGCCATCAGGGGGGCGGACTACAATGAGCAGTTCTTC.

This chain connects TRBV5-1 to TRBJ1-4; D possibly corresponds to TRBD1 (6 bases). Germline assignment: CDR1 SGHRS and CDR2 YFSETQ. The CDR3 consists of 17 residues. V gave up 4 bases and J gave up 0 bases, with 16 bases separating them. CDR3 coding DNA: TGCGCCAGCAGCCGCGCTCCGGACAGAGCAACTAATGAAAAACTGTTTTTT. It translates to CASSRAPDRATNEKLFF.

The chain joins TRBV19 to TRBJ1-6; tentatively, D is TRBD1 (5 bases). Per the germline V gene, CDR1 is LNHDA and CDR2 is SQIVND (reference sequence). The V end was cut by 9 bases, the J end by 6 bases, with 21 bases between. This CDR3 has 16 residues. The CDR3 bases are TGTGCCAGCCAGGGCGCGAAGACAACAATTAATTCACCCCTCCACTTT. Protein sequence: CASQGAKTTINSPLHF.